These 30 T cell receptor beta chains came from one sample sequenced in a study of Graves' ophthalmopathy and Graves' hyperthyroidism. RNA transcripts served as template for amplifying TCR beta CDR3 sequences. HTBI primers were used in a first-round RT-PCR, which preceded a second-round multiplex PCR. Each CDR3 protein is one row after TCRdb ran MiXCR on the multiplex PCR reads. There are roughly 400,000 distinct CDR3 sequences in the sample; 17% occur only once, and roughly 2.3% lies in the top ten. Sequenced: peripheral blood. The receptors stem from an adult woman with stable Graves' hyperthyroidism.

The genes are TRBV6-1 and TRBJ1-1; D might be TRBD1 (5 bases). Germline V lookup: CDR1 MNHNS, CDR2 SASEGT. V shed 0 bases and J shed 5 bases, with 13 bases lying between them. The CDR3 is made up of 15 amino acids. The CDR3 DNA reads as TGTGCCAGCAGTGAAGCGTGGGACGGCGGGACTGAAGCTTTCTTT. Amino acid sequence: CASSEAWDGGTEAFF.

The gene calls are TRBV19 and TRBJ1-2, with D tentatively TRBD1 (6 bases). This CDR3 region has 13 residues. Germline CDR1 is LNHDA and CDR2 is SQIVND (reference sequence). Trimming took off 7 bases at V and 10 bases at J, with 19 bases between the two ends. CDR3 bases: TGTGCCAGTACCCCAACCGGGACATCTGCCTACACCTTC. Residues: CASTPTGTSAYTF.

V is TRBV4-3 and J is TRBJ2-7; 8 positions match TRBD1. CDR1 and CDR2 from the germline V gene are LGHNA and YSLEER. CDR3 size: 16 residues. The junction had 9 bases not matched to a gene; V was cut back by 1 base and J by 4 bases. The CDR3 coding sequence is TGCGCCAGCAGCCAAGTCGTGTGGGACAGGCTATACGAGCAGTACTTC. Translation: CASSQVVWDRLYEQYF.

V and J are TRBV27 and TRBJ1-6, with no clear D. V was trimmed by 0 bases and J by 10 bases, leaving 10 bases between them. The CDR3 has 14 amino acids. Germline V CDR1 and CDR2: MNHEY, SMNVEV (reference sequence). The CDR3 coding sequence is TGTGCCAGCAGTTTATCAGCTTCTCCATCACCCCTCCACTTT. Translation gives CASSLSASPSPLHF.

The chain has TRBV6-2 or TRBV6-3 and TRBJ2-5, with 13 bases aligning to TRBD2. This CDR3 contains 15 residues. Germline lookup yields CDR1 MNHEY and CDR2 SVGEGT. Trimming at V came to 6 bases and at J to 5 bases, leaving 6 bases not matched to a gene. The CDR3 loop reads CASRRTSGRGETQYF. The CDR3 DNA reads TGTGCCAGCAGGCGGACTAGCGGGAGAGGCGAGACCCAGTACTTC.

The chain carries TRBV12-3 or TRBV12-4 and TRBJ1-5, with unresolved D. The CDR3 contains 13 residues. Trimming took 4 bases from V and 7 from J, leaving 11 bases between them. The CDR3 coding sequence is TGTGCCAGCAGTTCCCGAGAAGTCCAGCCCCAGCATTTT. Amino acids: CASSSREVQPQHF.

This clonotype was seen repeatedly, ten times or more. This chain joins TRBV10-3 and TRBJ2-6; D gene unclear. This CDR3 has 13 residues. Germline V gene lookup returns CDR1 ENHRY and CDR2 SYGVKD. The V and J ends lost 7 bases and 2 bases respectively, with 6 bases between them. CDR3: CAIKAPGANVLTF. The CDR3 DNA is TGTGCCATCAAAGCCCCTGGGGCCAACGTCCTGACTTTC.

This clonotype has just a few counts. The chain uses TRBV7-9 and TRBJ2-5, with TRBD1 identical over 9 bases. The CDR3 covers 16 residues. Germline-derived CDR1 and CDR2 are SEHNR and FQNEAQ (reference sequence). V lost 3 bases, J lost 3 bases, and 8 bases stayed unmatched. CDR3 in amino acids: CASSLAPGQGKETQYF. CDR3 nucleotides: TGTGCCAGCAGCTTGGCCCCGGGACAGGGCAAAGAGACCCAGTACTTC.

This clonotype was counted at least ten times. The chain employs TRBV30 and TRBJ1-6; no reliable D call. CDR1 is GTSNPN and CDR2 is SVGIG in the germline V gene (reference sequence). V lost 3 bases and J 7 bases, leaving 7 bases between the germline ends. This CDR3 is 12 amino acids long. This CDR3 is CAWSFGNSPLHF. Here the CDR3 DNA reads TGTGCCTGGAGCTTCGGGAATTCACCCCTCCACTTT. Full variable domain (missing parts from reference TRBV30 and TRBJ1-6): SQTIHQWPATLVQPVGSPLSLECTVEGTSNPNLYWYRQAAGRGLQLLFYSVGIGQISSEVPQNLSASRPQDRQFILSSKKLLLSDSGFYLCAWSFGNSPLHFGNGTRLTVT.

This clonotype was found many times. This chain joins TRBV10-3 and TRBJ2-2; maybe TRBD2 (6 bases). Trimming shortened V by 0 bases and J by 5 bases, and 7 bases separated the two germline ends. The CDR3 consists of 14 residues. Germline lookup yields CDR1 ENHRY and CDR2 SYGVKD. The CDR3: CAISESRETGELFF. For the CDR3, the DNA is TGTGCCATCAGTGAGTCTCGGGAGACCGGGGAGCTGTTTTTT.

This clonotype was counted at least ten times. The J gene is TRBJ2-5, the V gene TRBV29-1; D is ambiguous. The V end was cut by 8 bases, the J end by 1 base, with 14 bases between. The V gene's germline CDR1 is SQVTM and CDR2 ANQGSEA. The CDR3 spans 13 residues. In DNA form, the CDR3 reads TGCAGCACTGCGTCCGGAAGCCAAGAGACCCAGTACTTC. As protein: CSTASGSQETQYF.

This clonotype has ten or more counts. CDR3 in amino acids: CASSPKFPLETQYF. CDR3 bases: TGTGCCAGCAGCCCCAAGTTCCCACTGGAGACCCAGTACTTC. The genes are TRBV7-2 and TRBJ2-5; D is unresolved. Trimming shortened V by 5 bases and J by 5 bases, and 15 bases separated the two germline ends. From germline, CDR1 is SGHTA and CDR2 FQGNSA. This CDR3 is 14 amino acids long.

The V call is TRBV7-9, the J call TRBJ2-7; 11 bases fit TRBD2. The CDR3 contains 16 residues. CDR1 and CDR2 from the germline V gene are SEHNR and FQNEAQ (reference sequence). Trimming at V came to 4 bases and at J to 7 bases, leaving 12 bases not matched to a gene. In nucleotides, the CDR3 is TGTGCCAGCAGCTCGTTAGCGGGAGGGCCCGGGGGGGAGCAGTACTTC. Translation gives CASSSLAGGPGGEQYF. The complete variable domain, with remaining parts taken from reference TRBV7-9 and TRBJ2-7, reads DTGVSQNPRHKITKRGQNVTFRCDPISEHNRLYWYRQTLGQGPEFLTYFQNEAQLEKSRLLSDRFSAERPKGSFSTLEIQRTEQGDSAMYLCASSSLAGGPGGEQYFGPGTRLTVT.

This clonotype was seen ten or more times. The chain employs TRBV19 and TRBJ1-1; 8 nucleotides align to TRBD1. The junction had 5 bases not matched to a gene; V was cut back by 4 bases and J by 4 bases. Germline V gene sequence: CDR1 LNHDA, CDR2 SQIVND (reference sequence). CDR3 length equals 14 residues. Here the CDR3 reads CASSTHTGGTEAFF. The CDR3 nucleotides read TGTGCCAGTAGTACTCACACAGGGGGCACTGAAGCTTTCTTT.

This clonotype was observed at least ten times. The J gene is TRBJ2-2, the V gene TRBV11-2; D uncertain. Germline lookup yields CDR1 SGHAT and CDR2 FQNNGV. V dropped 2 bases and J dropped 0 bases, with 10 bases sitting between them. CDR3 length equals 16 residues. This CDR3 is CASSLLRPPNTGELFF. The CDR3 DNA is TGTGCCAGCAGCTTATTGCGACCACCGAACACCGGGGAGCTGTTTTTT.

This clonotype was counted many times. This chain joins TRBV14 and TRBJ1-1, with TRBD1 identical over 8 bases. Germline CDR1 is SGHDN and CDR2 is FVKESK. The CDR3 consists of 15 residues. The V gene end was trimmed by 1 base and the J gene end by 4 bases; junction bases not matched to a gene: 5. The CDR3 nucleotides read TGTGCCAGCAGCCAAGTCCCAGGGGGCGGCACTGAAGCTTTCTTT. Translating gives CASSQVPGGGTEAFF.

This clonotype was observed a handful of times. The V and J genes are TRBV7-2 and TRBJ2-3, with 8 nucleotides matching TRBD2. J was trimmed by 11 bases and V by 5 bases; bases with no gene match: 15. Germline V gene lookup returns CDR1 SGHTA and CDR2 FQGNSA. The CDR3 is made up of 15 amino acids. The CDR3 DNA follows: TGTGCCAGCAGCCCCCGGCACCAAAGCGGGAGTTTGCAGTATTTT. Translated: CASSPRHQSGSLQYF.

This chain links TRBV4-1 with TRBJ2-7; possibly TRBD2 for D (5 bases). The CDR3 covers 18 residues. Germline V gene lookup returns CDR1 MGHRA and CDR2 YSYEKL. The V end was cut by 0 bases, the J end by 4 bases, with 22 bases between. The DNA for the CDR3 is TGCGCCAGCAGCCAAGACTGGGGAGCAGGCAGGATGGGGTACGAGCAGTACTTC. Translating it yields CASSQDWGAGRMGYEQYF.

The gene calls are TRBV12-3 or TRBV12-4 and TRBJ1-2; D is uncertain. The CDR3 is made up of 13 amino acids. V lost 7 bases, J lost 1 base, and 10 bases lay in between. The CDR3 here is CASKGGSNYGYTF. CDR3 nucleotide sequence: TGTGCCAGCAAGGGTGGCAGTAACTATGGCTACACCTTC.

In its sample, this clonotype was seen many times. In nucleotides, the CDR3 is TGTGCCTGGAGTGTACGTCAAATCCTGGGGGAGCAGTACTTC. It yields the protein CAWSVRQILGEQYF. The rearrangement links TRBV30 to TRBJ2-7, with no clear D. This CDR3 contains 14 residues. In germline, CDR1 is GTSNPN, CDR2 SVGIG (reference sequence). Trimming cost V 0 bases and J 7 bases, with 16 bases left between them.

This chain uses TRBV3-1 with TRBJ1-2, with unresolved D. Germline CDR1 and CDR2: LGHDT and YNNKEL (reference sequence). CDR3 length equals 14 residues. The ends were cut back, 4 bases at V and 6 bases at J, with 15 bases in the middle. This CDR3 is CASSPGILGDGYTF. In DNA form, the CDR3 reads TGTGCCAGCAGCCCTGGGATCCTTGGAGATGGCTACACCTTC. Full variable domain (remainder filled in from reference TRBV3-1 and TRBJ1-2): DTAVSQTPKYLVTQMGNDKSIKCEQNLGHDTMYWYKQDSKKFLKIMFSYNNKELIINETVPNRFSPKSPDKAHLNLHINSLELGDSAVYFCASSPGILGDGYTFGSGTRLTVV.

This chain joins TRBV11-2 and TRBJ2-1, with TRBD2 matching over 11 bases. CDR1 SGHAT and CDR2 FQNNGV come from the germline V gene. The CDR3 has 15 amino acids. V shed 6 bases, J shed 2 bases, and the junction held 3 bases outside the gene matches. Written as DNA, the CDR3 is TGTGCCAGCAGGAAACTAGCGGGAGCCTACAATGAGCAGTTCTTC. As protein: CASRKLAGAYNEQFF. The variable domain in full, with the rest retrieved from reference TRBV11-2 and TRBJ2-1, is EAGVAQSPRYKIIEKRQSVAFWCNPISGHATLYWYQQILGQGPKLLIQFQNNGVVDDSQLPKDRFSAERLKGVDSTLKIQPAKLEDSAVYLCASRKLAGAYNEQFFGPGTRLTVL.

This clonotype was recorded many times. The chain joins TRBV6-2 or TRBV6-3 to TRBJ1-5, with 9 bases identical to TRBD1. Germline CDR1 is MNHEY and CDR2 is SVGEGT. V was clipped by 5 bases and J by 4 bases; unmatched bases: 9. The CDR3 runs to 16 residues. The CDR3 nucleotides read TGTGCCAGCAGTCACCGTCGGGGACAGGGAAATCAGCCCCAGCATTTT. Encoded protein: CASSHRRGQGNQPQHF.

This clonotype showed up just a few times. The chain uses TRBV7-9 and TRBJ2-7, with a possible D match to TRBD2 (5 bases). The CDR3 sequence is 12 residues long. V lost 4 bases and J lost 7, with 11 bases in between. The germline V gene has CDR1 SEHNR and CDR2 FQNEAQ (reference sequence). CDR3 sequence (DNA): TGTGCCAGCAGCTCTAGCTTGGGGGAGCAGTACTTC. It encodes CASSSSLGEQYF.

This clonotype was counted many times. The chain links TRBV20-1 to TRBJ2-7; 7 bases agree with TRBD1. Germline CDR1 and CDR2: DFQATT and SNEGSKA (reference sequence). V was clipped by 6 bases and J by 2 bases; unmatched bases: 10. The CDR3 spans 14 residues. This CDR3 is CSAPGQTNPYEQYF. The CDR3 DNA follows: TGCAGTGCGCCGGGACAGACGAATCCCTACGAGCAGTACTTC.

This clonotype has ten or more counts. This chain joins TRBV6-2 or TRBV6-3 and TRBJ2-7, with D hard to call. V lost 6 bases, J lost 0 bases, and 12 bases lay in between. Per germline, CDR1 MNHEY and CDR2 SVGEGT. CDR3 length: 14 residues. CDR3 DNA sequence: TGTGCCAGCAGAAATTACTTGAGCTCCTACGAGCAGTACTTC. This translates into CASRNYLSSYEQYF.

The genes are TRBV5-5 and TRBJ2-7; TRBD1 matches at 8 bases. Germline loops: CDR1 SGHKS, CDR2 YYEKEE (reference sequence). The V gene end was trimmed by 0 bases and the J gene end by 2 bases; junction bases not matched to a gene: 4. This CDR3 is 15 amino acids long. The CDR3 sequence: CASSLVGTGAYEQYF. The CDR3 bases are TGTGCCAGCAGCTTGGTGGGGACAGGAGCCTACGAGCAGTACTTC.

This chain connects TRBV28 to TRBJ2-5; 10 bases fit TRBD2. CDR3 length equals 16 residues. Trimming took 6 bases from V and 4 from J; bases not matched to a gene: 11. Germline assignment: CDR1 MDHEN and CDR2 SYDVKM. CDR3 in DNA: TGTGCCAGCAGAGAGCTAGCGGGAGAGATGCCAGAGACCCAGTACTTC. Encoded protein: CASRELAGEMPETQYF.

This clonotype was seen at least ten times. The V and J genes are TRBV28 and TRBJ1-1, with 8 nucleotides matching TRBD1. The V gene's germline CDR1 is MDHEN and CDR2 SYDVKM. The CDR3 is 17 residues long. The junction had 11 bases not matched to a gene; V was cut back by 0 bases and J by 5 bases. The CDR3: CASSLWGTGSAGTEAFF. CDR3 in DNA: TGTGCCAGCAGTTTATGGGGGACAGGATCCGCGGGTACTGAAGCTTTCTTT.

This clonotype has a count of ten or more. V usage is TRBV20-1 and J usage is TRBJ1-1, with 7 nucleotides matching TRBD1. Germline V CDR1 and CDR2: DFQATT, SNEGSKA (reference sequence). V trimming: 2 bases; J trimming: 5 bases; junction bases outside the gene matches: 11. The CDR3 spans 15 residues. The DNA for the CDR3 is TGCAGTGCTAGACAGGGGGGCCTGAAACGGACTGAAGCTTTCTTT. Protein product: CSARQGGLKRTEAFF.